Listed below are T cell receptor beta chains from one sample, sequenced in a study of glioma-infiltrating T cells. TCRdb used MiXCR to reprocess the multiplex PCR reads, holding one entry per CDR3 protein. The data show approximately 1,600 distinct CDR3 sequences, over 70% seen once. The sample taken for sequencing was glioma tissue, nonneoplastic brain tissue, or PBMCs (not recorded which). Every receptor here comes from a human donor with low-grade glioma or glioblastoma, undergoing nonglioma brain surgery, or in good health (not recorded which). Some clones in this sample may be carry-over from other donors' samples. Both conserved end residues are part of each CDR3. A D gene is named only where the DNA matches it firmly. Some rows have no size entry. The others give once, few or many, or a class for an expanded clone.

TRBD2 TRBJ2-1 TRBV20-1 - CSARPGLAGVNEQFF TGCAGTGCTAGACCGGGCCTAGCGGGAGTTAATGAGCAGTTCTTC
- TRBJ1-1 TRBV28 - CASISPLGAFF TGTGCCAGCATCTCCCCACTCGGAGCTTTCTTT
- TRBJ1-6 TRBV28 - CASSFLQGPYNSPLHF TGTGCCAGCAGTTTTTTACAGGGCCCCTATAATTCACCCCTCCACTTT
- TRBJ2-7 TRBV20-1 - CSADRTGFSYEQYF TGCAGTGCGGACCGGACGGGTTTCTCCTACGAGCAGTACTTC
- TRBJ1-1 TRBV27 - CASSPTWRTEAFF TGTGCCAGCAGTCCTACCTGGAGAACGGAAGCTTTCTTT
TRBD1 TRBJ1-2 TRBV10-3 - CASPGTGVRGYTF TGTGCCAGCCCCGGGACAGGGGTACGAGGCTACACCTTC
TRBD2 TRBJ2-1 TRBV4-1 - CASSPLGLAGGSSGDEQFF TGCGCCAGCAGCCCTTTGGGACTAGCGGGAGGGTCATCGGGGGATGAGCAGTTCTTC
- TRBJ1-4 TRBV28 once CASSLIGGSNEKLFF TGTGCCAGCAGTTTAATCGGGGGAAGTAATGAAAAACTGTTTTTT
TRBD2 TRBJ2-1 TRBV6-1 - CASSSLAGTYNEQFF TGTGCCAGCAGCTCACTAGCGGGGACCTACAATGAGCAGTTCTTC
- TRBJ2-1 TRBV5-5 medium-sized CASSLDSYNEQFF TGTGCCAGCAGCTTGGACAGTTACAATGAGCAGTTCTTC
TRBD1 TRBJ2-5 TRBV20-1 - CSAREQGGMETQYF TGCAGTGCTAGAGAACAGGGGGGCATGGAGACCCAGTACTTC
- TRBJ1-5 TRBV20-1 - CSAEDKYSNQPQHF TGCAGTGCTGAGGACAAGTATAGCAATCAGCCCCAGCATTTT
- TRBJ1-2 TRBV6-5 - CASSLTLNYGYTF TGTGCCAGCAGTCTTACACTTAACTATGGCTACACCTTC
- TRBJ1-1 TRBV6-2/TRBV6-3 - CASTRSGSPEAFF TGTGCCAGCACCCGCTCAGGTAGCCCTGAAGCTTTCTTT
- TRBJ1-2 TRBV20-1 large CSASGLVSATNYGYTF TGCAGTGCTAGTGGGCTCGTCAGCGCAACTAACTATGGCTACACCTTC
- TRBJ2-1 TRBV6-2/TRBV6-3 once CASSSAPEQFF TGTGCCAGCAGTTCTGCGCCTGAGCAGTTCTTC
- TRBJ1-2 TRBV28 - CATRGTSNYGYTF TGTGCCACCCGAGGGACATCCAACTATGGCTACACCTTC
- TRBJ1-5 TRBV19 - CASRGHRNQPQHF TGTGCCAGTAGAGGACACCGCAATCAGCCCCAGCATTTT
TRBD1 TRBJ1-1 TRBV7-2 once CASSLTGGVTEAFF TGTGCCAGCAGCCTGACAGGGGGAGTGACTGAAGCTTTCTTT
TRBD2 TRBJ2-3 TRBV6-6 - CASSYSASGRTDTQYF TGTGCCAGCAGTTACTCGGCTAGCGGGAGGACAGATACGCAGTATTTT
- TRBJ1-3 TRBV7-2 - CASSEIPGFGNTIYF TGTGCCAGCAGCGAAATTCCGGGGTTTGGAAACACCATATATTTT
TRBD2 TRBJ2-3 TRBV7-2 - CASVKLAGYTDTQYF TGTGCCAGCGTCAAGCTAGCGGGATACACAGATACGCAGTATTTT
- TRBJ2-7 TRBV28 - CASVGGAYEQYF TGTGCCAGCGTCGGAGGTGCCTACGAGCAGTACTTC
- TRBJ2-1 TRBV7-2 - CASSLGSSVAVYQFF TGTGCCAGCAGCTTAGGGTCGTCGGTAGCGGTATATCAGTTCTTC
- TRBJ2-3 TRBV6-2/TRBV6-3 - CASRTEGGSTDTQYF TGTGCCAGCAGGACGGAAGGGGGGAGCACAGATACGCAGTATTTT
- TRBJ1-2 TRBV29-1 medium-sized CSVVYVERGYGYTF TGCAGCGTTGTGTACGTGGAGAGGGGCTATGGCTACACCTTC
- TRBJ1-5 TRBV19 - CATSTGYSNQPQHF TGTGCCACCTCGACAGGCTATAGCAATCAGCCCCAGCATTTT
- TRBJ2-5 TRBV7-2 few CASSLGKQETQYF TGTGCCAGCAGCTTAGGGAAACAAGAGACCCAGTACTTC
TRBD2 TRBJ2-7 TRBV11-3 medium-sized CASSLTRGSNEQYF TGTGCCAGCAGCTTAACGCGGGGGTCCAACGAGCAGTACTTC
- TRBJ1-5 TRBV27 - CANSYGVSGQPQHF TGTGCCAACAGTTATGGGGTATCAGGTCAGCCCCAGCATTTT
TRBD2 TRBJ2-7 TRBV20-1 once CSASAPSGRSTYEQYF TGCAGTGCTAGTGCCCCAAGCGGGAGGAGCACCTACGAGCAGTACTTC
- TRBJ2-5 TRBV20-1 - CSARGGLTRETQYF TGCAGTGCTAGAGGGGGACTGACCCGAGAGACCCAGTACTTC
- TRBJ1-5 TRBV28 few CASSLRGGETQPQHF TGTGCCAGCAGTTTGAGGGGGGGGGAGACTCAGCCCCAGCATTTT
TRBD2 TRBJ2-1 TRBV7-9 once CASSLGLQRENNEQFF TGTGCCAGCAGCTTAGGTCTCCAGCGGGAGAACAATGAGCAGTTCTTC
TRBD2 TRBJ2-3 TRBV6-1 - CASSDVSGSAQYF TGTGCCAGCAGTGACGTTAGCGGGTCTGCGCAGTATTTT
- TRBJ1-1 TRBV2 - CASSEAPDTEAFF TGTGCCAGCAGTGAAGCGCCAGACACTGAAGCTTTCTTT
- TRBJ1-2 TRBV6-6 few CASSYRDNYGYTF TGTGCCAGCAGTTACCGGGACAACTATGGCTACACCTTC
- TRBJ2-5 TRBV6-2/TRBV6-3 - CASSAWRGTQYF TGTGCCAGCAGTGCTTGGAGGGGGACCCAGTACTTC
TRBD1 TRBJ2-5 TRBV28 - CASRMGQVIGTQYF TGTGCCAGCAGGATGGGACAGGTGATAGGGACCCAGTACTTC
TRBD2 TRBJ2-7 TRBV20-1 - CSVTSGGYEQYF TGCAGTGTGACTAGCGGGGGGTACGAGCAGTACTTC
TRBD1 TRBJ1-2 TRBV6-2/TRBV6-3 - CASSPGQGYYGYTF TGTGCCAGCAGTCCGGGACAGGGATACTATGGCTACACCTTC
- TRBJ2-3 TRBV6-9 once CASSWVGADTQYF TGTGCCAGCAGTTGGGTGGGCGCAGATACGCAGTATTTT
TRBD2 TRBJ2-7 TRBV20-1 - CSAQKGGRVTYEQYF TGCAGTGCCCAGAAGGGCGGGAGGGTAACCTACGAGCAGTACTTC
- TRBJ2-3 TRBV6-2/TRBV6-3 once CASSYRETETQYF TGTGCCAGCAGTTACCGAGAGACAGAAACGCAGTATTTT
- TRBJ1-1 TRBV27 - CASSFGSGAKEAFF TGTGCCAGCAGTTTTGGTTCGGGAGCCAAAGAAGCTTTCTTT
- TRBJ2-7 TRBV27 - CASSPLGIGSYEQYF TGTGCCAGCAGCCCCCTCGGAATCGGCTCCTACGAGCAGTACTTC
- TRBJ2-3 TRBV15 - CATSRDPSSSTDTQYF TGTGCCACCAGCAGAGATCCATCCTCTAGCACAGATACGCAGTATTTT
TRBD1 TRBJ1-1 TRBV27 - CASSLGQGNTEAFF TGTGCCAGCAGTTTGGGACAGGGGAACACTGAAGCTTTCTTT
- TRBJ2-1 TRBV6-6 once CASRGTHSYNEQFF TGTGCCAGCAGAGGGACGCACTCCTACAATGAGCAGTTCTTC
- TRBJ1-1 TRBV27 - CASSSDGPDTEAFF TGTGCCAGCAGTTCCGATGGACCGGACACTGAAGCTTTCTTT